The 31 T cell receptor beta chains below all came from one sample that was sequenced in a study of blood T cell repertoires in COVID-19. Profiling relied on immunoSEQ multiplex PCR, and the TCRdb table lists in-frame clones only, not all of them. The table lists approximately 160,000 clones, more than 90% of them singletons, with 18% in the top ten. Sample: peripheral blood. The source is a man aged 55 to 70 with active or convalescent COVID-19.

J is TRBJ1-1 and V is TRBV7-2; TRBD1 aligns across 9 bases. The V and J ends lost 5 bases and 5 bases, in that order; junction bases with no gene match: 9. The CDR3 extends over 15 amino acids. CDR1 is SGHTA, CDR2 FQGNSA, per germline. Written as DNA, the CDR3 is TGTGCCAGCAGCAAACCGGGACAGGGTTGGACTGAAGCTTTCTTT. Encoded protein: CASSKPGQGWTEAFF.

The chain couples TRBV2 to TRBJ2-5; 10 bases agree with TRBD1. Looked up from germline, CDR1 is SNHLY and CDR2 is FYNNEI. The V gene end was trimmed by 7 bases and the J gene end by 5 bases; junction bases not matched to a gene: 4. The CDR3 is made up of 13 amino acids. CDR3 DNA: TGTGCCAGCATGACAGGGGGCAGGGAGACCCAGTACTTC. Encoded protein: CASMTGGRETQYF.

The chain is built from TRBV2 and TRBJ2-3, with D possibly being TRBD2 (6 bases). The CDR3 has 13 residues. From germline, CDR1 is SNHLY and CDR2 FYNNEI. Between the trimmed V and J ends, which lost 8 bases and 1 base, there was a span of 10 bases. The CDR3 DNA is TGTGCCAGCCGGGACTCCCGCACAGATACGCAGTATTTT. Its translation is CASRDSRTDTQYF.

The DNA of the CDR3 is TGTGCCAGCAGCGTAGGGTCACAGGGTGGCCTCATGAACACTGAAGCTTTCTTT. It codes for CASSVGSQGGLMNTEAFF. V gene TRBV9 combines with J gene TRBJ1-1; possibly TRBD1 for D (6 bases). V lost 0 bases and J lost 0, with 18 bases in between. Germline values: CDR1 SGDLS, CDR2 YYNGEE. This CDR3 has 18 residues.

This sequence joins TRBV5-1 and TRBJ1-2, with no clear D. The CDR3 spans 18 residues. V dropped 5 bases and J dropped 1 base, with 24 bases sitting between them. Germline V CDR1 and CDR2: SGHRS, YFSETQ. The chain's CDR3 is CASRTGLTVPFLNYGYTF. The CDR3 DNA reads TGCGCCAGCAGAACGGGTCTCACGGTACCTTTCCTTAACTATGGCTACACCTTC.

The chain links TRBV19 to TRBJ2-2; TRBD2 matches at 8 bases. This CDR3 region has 14 residues. Germline V lookup: CDR1 LNHDA, CDR2 SQIVND (reference sequence). The V gene end was trimmed by 7 bases and the J gene end by 3 bases; junction bases not matched to a gene: 4. The DNA for the CDR3 is TGTGCCAGTAACGGGGGGGTCGACACCGGGGAGCTGTTTTTT. Protein: CASNGGVDTGELFF. The full variable domain, with the rest looked up from reference TRBV19 and TRBJ2-2, is DGGITQSPKYLFRKEGQNVTLSCEQNLNHDAMYWYRQDPGQGLRLIYYSQIVNDFQKGDIAEGYSVSREKKESFPLTVTSAQKNPTAFYLCASNGGVDTGELFFGEGSRLTVL.

This clone was recorded only once. This chain uses TRBV19 with TRBJ2-5, with TRBD2 matching over 10 bases. With 6 bases clipped from V and 2 bases from J, the junction kept 9 bases outside the gene matches. The CDR3 extends over 16 amino acids. Germline CDR1 reads LNHDA; CDR2 reads SQIVND (reference sequence). This CDR3 is CASSSVPSGGQETQYF. CDR3 DNA sequence: TGTGCCAGTAGCAGTGTTCCTAGCGGGGGACAAGAGACCCAGTACTTC.

The J gene is TRBJ1-2, the V gene TRBV6-5, with 10 bases lining up with TRBD1. The CDR3 totals 15 residues. Trimming removed 5 bases from V and 5 bases from J; junction bases left unmatched: 8. Germline lookup yields CDR1 MNHEY and CDR2 SVGAGI. The CDR3 loop reads CASSRRDRGLYGYTF. The CDR3 DNA is TGTGCCAGCAGTAGACGCGACAGGGGGCTTTATGGCTACACCTTC.

The chain uses TRBV19 and TRBJ1-5; 7 nucleotides agree with TRBD1. In germline, CDR1 is LNHDA, CDR2 SQIVND (reference sequence). The V segment lost 4 bases and the J segment 6 bases; nucleotides outside the gene matches: 12. The CDR3 has 16 amino acids. The DNA of the CDR3 is TGTGCCAGTAGTACCGAGGGACAGTCCTTAGGTCAGCCCCAGCATTTT. Protein: CASSTEGQSLGQPQHF.

The J gene is TRBJ1-1, the V gene TRBV2; 7 bases are shared with TRBD1. Germline CDR1 and CDR2: SNHLY and FYNNEI. Germline trimming cut 6 bases from V and 8 bases from J; bases unmatched to any gene: 9. The CDR3 runs 13 residues. The CDR3 DNA reads as TGTGCCAGCAGGACAAGACAGGGCAGGGAAGCTTTCTTT. Its protein product is CASRTRQGREAFF.

CDR3 nucleotides: TGTGCCAGCAGCCCGAGGGGGATTGACGGGGAGCTGTTTTTT. Protein: CASSPRGIDGELFF. The chain joins TRBV11-3 to TRBJ2-2; possible D gene TRBD1, 6 bases. The ends were cut back, 5 bases at V and 7 bases at J, with 14 bases in the middle. CDR3 length equals 14 residues. In germline, CDR1 is SGHNT, CDR2 YENEEA.

This clone was seen only a few times. V is TRBV15 and J is TRBJ2-1; D unresolved. This CDR3 contains 13 residues. Germline CDR1 LNHNV, CDR2 YYDKDF (reference sequence). Trimming cost V 0 bases and J 6 bases, with 6 bases left between them. CDR3 loop: CATSRDSGNEQFF. The CDR3 DNA follows: TGTGCCACCAGCAGAGATTCCGGCAATGAGCAGTTCTTC.

J is TRBJ1-4 and V is TRBV4-1; 9 positions agree with TRBD1. Germline V CDR1 and CDR2: MGHRA, YSYEKL. V lost 5 bases, J lost 7 bases, and 8 bases stayed unmatched. The CDR3 sequence is 15 residues long. The CDR3 DNA follows: TGCGCCAGCAGCTTCACAGGGACAGGGTTTGAAAAACTGTTTTTT. The encoded protein is CASSFTGTGFEKLFF.

This chain connects TRBV12-3 or TRBV12-4 to TRBJ2-1, with D hard to call. CDR3 length equals 13 residues. V shed 1 base and J shed 7 bases, with 8 bases lying between them. Written as DNA, the CDR3 is TGTGCCAGCAGTTTAGGCGCCCAAAATGAGCAGTTCTTC. Its protein product is CASSLGAQNEQFF.

The V and J genes are TRBV11-2 and TRBJ1-1; the match to TRBD1 covers 12 bases. Germline-derived CDR1 and CDR2 are SGHAT and FQNNGV. Trimming at V came to 5 bases and at J to 2 bases, leaving 6 bases not matched to a gene. The CDR3 covers 16 residues. In nucleotides, the CDR3 is TGTGCCAGCAGCCGAATGGGACAGGGGGCCAACACTGAAGCTTTCTTT. Its translation: CASSRMGQGANTEAFF.

As to this clone: This specimen includes other DNA sequences encoding the same CDR3. CDR3 in amino acids: CASSSGYEQYF. CDR3 in DNA: TGTGCCAGCAGCTCAGGGTACGAGCAGTACTTC. The J gene is TRBJ2-7, the V gene TRBV27; D possibly corresponds to TRBD1 (5 bases). Germline V gives CDR1 MNHEY, CDR2 SMNVEV (reference sequence). The CDR3 is 11 amino acids. V was cut by 6 bases and J by 4 bases, with 7 bases left in between.

This clone came up once. The chain is built from TRBV12-5 and TRBJ1-1, with TRBD1 matching 10 bases. CDR3 length equals 17 residues. Germline CDR1 is LGHNT and CDR2 is FRNRAP. Trimming at V came to 3 bases and at J to 5 bases, leaving 12 bases not matched to a gene. The CDR3 spells CASGFRTDRGRWTEAFF. CDR3 nucleotides: TGTGCTAGTGGTTTCCGGACCGACAGGGGGCGATGGACTGAAGCTTTCTTT.

This clone was picked up a small number of times. The rearrangement links TRBV3-1 (or the pseudogene TRBV3-2) to TRBJ2-3; TRBD2 aligns across 9 bases. Per the germline V gene, CDR1 is LGHDT and CDR2 is YNNKEL (reference sequence). With V trimmed by 1 base and J by 5 bases, 7 bases remained unmatched. The CDR3 is 16 amino acids. The CDR3: CASSQALAGSEDTQYF. CDR3 bases: TGTGCCAGCAGCCAAGCCCTAGCGGGGAGTGAAGATACGCAGTATTTT.

The chain recombines TRBV30 with TRBJ1-6; 7 nucleotides line up with TRBD1. V was clipped by 3 bases and J by 4 bases; unmatched bases: 3. The germline CDR1 and CDR2 sequences are GTSNPN and SVGIG (reference sequence). The CDR3 has 14 residues. This CDR3 is CAWRWGQYNSPLHF. The CDR3 bases are TGTGCCTGGAGGTGGGGACAGTATAATTCACCCCTCCACTTT. The entire variable domain, with the rest obtained from reference TRBV30 and TRBJ1-6, is as follows: SQTIHQWPATLVQPVGSPLSLECTVEGTSNPNLYWYRQAAGRGLQLLFYSVGIGQISSEVPQNLSASRPQDRQFILSSKKLLLSDSGFYLCAWRWGQYNSPLHFGNGTRLTVT.

This CDR3 is CASSQTTSGRGETQYF. The CDR3 DNA reads TGCGCCAGCAGCCAGACGACTAGCGGGAGGGGGGAGACCCAGTACTTC. V is TRBV5-1 and J is TRBJ2-5; 14 nucleotides match TRBD2. The V gene end was trimmed by 4 bases and the J gene end by 5 bases; junction bases not matched to a gene: 7. Germline CDR1 is SGHRS and CDR2 is YFSETQ. CDR3 length: 16 amino acids.

This chain joins TRBV5-1 and TRBJ2-1, with D possibly being TRBD2 (5 bases). The CDR3 sequence is 14 residues long. V dropped 0 bases and J dropped 5 bases, with 9 bases sitting between them. Germline V lookup: CDR1 SGHRS, CDR2 YFSETQ. CDR3 loop: CASSLGGWNNEQFF. Written as DNA, the CDR3 is TGCGCCAGCAGCTTGGGAGGGTGGAACAATGAGCAGTTCTTC.

The chain links TRBV27 to TRBJ1-5; D call uncertain. Looked up from germline, CDR1 is MNHEY and CDR2 is SMNVEV (reference sequence). This CDR3 has 14 residues. V lost 3 bases and J lost 4, with 10 bases in between. The CDR3 sequence: CASSLVQTNQPQHF. The CDR3 coding sequence is TGTGCCAGCAGTTTGGTACAGACAAATCAGCCCCAGCATTTT.

The gene calls are TRBV20-1 and TRBJ2-3, with TRBD1 matching 7 bases. CDR3 length: 15 amino acids. Germline lookup yields CDR1 DFQATT and CDR2 SNEGSKA (reference sequence). Trimming cost V 3 bases and J 0 bases; bases outside gene matches: 6. DNA for the CDR3: TGCAGTGCTAGTGAAACGACAGGGAGCACAGATACGCAGTATTTT. This encodes CSASETTGSTDTQYF.

The rearrangement joins TRBV14 to TRBJ2-1; TRBD2 aligns across 16 bases. The CDR3 has 14 residues. J gave up 9 bases and V 6 bases, and 2 bases lay outside the gene matches. Per germline, CDR1 SGHDN and CDR2 FVKESK. The CDR3 loop reads CASRGLAGGFEQFF. The DNA of the CDR3 is TGTGCCAGCAGGGGACTAGCGGGAGGGTTTGAGCAGTTCTTC. The full variable domain, in which reference TRBV14 and TRBJ2-1 provide the parts outside the CDR3, is EAGVTQFPSHSVIEKGQTVTLRCDPISGHDNLYWYRRVMGKEIKFLLHFVKESKQDESGMPNNRFLAERTGGTYSTLKVQPAELEDSGVYFCASRGLAGGFEQFFGPGTRLTVL.

This chain links TRBV7-2 with TRBJ1-5, with D possibly TRBD1 on 5 matching bases. Germline values: CDR1 SGHTA, CDR2 FQGNSA. V was shortened by 1 base and J by 6 bases, with 13 bases between the two germline ends. This CDR3 is 15 amino acids long. This CDR3 reads CASSLGAGVFQPQHF. Here the CDR3 DNA reads TGTGCCAGCAGCTTAGGGGCGGGGGTTTTTCAGCCCCAGCATTTT.

The CDR3 DNA is TGTGCCAGCAGTTTAGGAAGGGAGGATGGCTACACCTTC. This gives the protein CASSLGREDGYTF. The genes are TRBV27 and TRBJ1-2, with D uncertain. Trimming took off 2 bases at V and 6 bases at J, with 10 bases between the two ends. The CDR3 contains 13 residues. The germline CDR1 and CDR2 sequences are MNHEY and SMNVEV (reference sequence).

This clone was observed a single time. The chain recombines TRBV19 with TRBJ1-5; maybe TRBD1 (6 bases). The CDR3 has 15 amino acids. V was pared by 7 bases and J by 2 bases, with 15 bases between. Germline values: CDR1 LNHDA, CDR2 SQIVND (reference sequence). The CDR3 DNA reads TGTGCCAGTAAAACAGGGCTGGTTGGCAATCAGCCCCAGCATTTT. Translating it yields CASKTGLVGNQPQHF.

There are a few counts of this clone. This chain joins TRBV29-1 and TRBJ2-7, with a possible D match to TRBD1 (6 bases). The V gene's germline CDR1 is SQVTM and CDR2 ANQGSEA. The CDR3 sequence is 13 residues long. Trimming pared 8 bases from V and 6 bases from J, leaving 20 bases between. The chain's CDR3 is CSTAGTKGGEQYF. Here the CDR3 DNA reads TGCAGCACTGCCGGGACAAAAGGAGGCGAGCAGTACTTC.

The chain recombines TRBV7-8 with TRBJ1-1; the D is unclear. The germline CDR1 and CDR2 sequences are SGHVS and FQNEAQ. This CDR3 comprises 14 residues. V lost 4 bases, J lost 1 base, and 10 bases lay in between. The CDR3 DNA reads TGTGCCAGCAGCTCGGCTGGGCCGAACACTGAAGCTTTCTTT. Translation: CASSSAGPNTEAFF.

This clone is a singleton in its sample. V and J are TRBV11-2 and TRBJ1-1, with unresolved D. The CDR3 has 16 amino acids. V lost 0 bases and J lost 0, with 11 bases in between. Germline V lookup: CDR1 SGHAT, CDR2 FQNNGV. The CDR3 region is CASSLERGWMNTEAFF. Here the CDR3 DNA reads TGTGCCAGCAGCTTAGAGAGAGGGTGGATGAACACTGAAGCTTTCTTT.

V is TRBV9 and J is TRBJ1-1; no clear D. This CDR3 spans 15 amino acids. Per germline, CDR1 SGDLS and CDR2 YYNGEE. Trimming took 4 bases from V and 4 from J, leaving 17 bases between them. The CDR3 DNA reads TGTGCCAGCAGCTCCCTAGGAGGGTTGGTCACTGAAGCTTTCTTT. Translated: CASSSLGGLVTEAFF. Filled out from reference TRBV9 and TRBJ1-1, the complete variable domain reads DSGVTQTPKHLITATGQRVTLRCSPRSGDLSVYWYQQSLDQGLQFLIQYYNGEERAKGNILERFSAQQFPDLHSELNLSSLELGDSALYFCASSSLGGLVTEAFFGQGTRLTVV.